Here is one T cell receptor (beta chain) with its context. There are 15 residues in the CDR3. Germline V gene sequence: CDR1 MNHEY, CDR2 SMNVEV (reference sequence). Trimming shortened V by 2 bases and J by 3 bases, and 12 bases separated the two germline ends. The data were taken from a study of blood T cell repertoires in COVID-19. TCRdb keeps only in-frame clones here, not all; method: immunoSEQ multiplex PCR. Here the sample spans 120,000 to 150,000 clones, approximately 88% being singletons. The sample taken for sequencing was PBMCs or T cells enriched from blood (not recorded which). The receptor was derived from a woman aged 25-40 years with acute COVID-19. The chain joins TRBV27 to TRBJ2-3; no firm D call. The CDR3 sequence is CASSLRGIGTDTQYF. CDR3 in DNA: TGTGCCAGCAGTTTAAGAGGTATCGGGACAGATACGCAGTATTTT.